These T cell receptor beta chains were read from a single sample in a study of T cell responses to AZD1222 COVID-19 vaccine. The repertoire was sequenced with immunoSEQ multiplex PCR; TCRdb's copy has only in-frame clones and lacks some. The sample records roughly 78,000 clones, 80% to 85% being singletons. Sample: peripheral blood, taken on day 0 of AZD1222 vaccination. These receptors came from an adult in good health. Each CDR3 is given with its conserved first and last residue. Each record gives: V gene, clone size, D gene, J gene, CDR3 DNA, CDR3 protein. The D gene is left open where the match is weak. The size field is filled for only some rows; it gives once, few, many or a size class.

TRBV7-2,NA,NA,TRBJ2-7,TGTGCCAGCAGCTTAGATGACGGGTCAGGGATCTTC,CASSLDDGSGIF
TRBV7-2,NA,TRBD1,TRBJ1-2,TGTGCCAGCAGCCCCACAGGGGTGTATGGCTACACCTTC,CASSPTGVYGYTF
TRBV19,NA,NA,TRBJ2-7,TGTGCCAGTAGTTTCAGCCCGGGTGGGTACGAGCAGTACTTC,CASSFSPGGYEQYF
TRBV7-2,NA,TRBD1,TRBJ2-5,TGTGCCAGCAGCTCGGACAGGGGGTCGTCTGCCCAGTACTTC,CASSSDRGSSAQYF
TRBV29-1,NA,NA,TRBJ1-2,TGCAGCGTTCCGGGGCATGGCTACACCTTC,CSVPGHGYTF
TRBV2,few,NA,TRBJ1-1,TGTGCCAGCACAATGGGGGAGGAATATACAGCTTTCTTT,CASTMGEEYTAFF
TRBV5-4,NA,NA,TRBJ1-3,TGTGCCAGTCAGGGGGGAAACACCATATATTTT,CASQGGNTIYF
TRBV2,NA,NA,TRBJ2-6,TGTGCCAGCAGTCTCCTGTTCTCTGGGGCCAACGTCCTGACTTTC,CASSLLFSGANVLTF
TRBV10-3,NA,TRBD1,TRBJ1-2,TGTGCCATCTCCGCCGAGGGACAGGGCAATGGCTACACCTTC,CAISAEGQGNGYTF
TRBV19,NA,NA,TRBJ1-6,TGTGCCAGTAGTATATATGGAAGTAGTTCACCCCTCCACTTT,CASSIYGSSSPLHF
TRBV7-2,NA,NA,TRBJ2-3,TGTGCCAGCAGCGGACGGTGGGGGGCAGATACGCAGTATTTT,CASSGRWGADTQYF
TRBV5-4,NA,NA,TRBJ2-3,TGTGCCAGCAGCCCGGGGGGCCCCGCGGCAGATACGCAGTATTTT,CASSPGGPAADTQYF
TRBV19,NA,TRBD1,TRBJ1-6,TGTGCCAGTAGTATTGACAGGGTCAATAATTCACCCCTCCACTTT,CASSIDRVNNSPLHF
TRBV2,NA,NA,TRBJ1-1,TGTGCCAGCAGTCAGGGGAACACTGAAGCTTTCTTT,CASSQGNTEAFF
TRBV5-4,NA,TRBD1,TRBJ1-2,TGTGCCAGCAGCTTGGGCCTGACAGGGGCGTATGGCTACACCTTC,CASSLGLTGAYGYTF
TRBV3-1/TRBV3-2,NA,NA,TRBJ1-5,TGTGCCAGCAGCCATGAGGATCAGCCCCAGCATTTT,CASSHEDQPQHF
TRBV4-1,NA,NA,TRBJ1-1,TGCGCCAGCAGCGGACGGACAACGAACACTGAAGCTTTCTTT,CASSGRTTNTEAFF
TRBV10-1,NA,TRBD2,TRBJ2-2,TGCGCCAGCAGTGAGGCGGGAAGTAGCGGGGGGAACACCGGGGAGCTGTTTTTT,CASSEAGSSGGNTGELFF
TRBV7-8,NA,NA,TRBJ2-2,TGTGCCAGCAGCCCCGACACCGGGGAGCTGTTTTTT,CASSPDTGELFF
TRBV15,NA,NA,TRBJ2-1,TGTGCCACCAGCTCTCCGGGACAAAGGGAGTATGAGCAGTTCTTC,CATSSPGQREYEQFF
TRBV11-2,NA,NA,TRBJ2-7,TGTGCCAGCAGCTTAGGCGCGGGCTCCTACGAGCAGTACTTC,CASSLGAGSYEQYF
TRBV30,NA,TRBD1,TRBJ2-7,TGTGCCTGGGGGACAGGGCTCTCCTACGAGCAGTACTTC,CAWGTGLSYEQYF
TRBV7-2,NA,TRBD2,TRBJ2-2,TGTGCCAGCAGCCCGGGAGGAGCGGGGGGCACCGGGGAGCTGTTTTTT,CASSPGGAGGTGELFF
TRBV7-9,NA,NA,TRBJ1-3,TGTGCCAGCAGCTTAATCAGGAACTCTGGAAACACCATATATTTT,CASSLIRNSGNTIYF
TRBV2,few,NA,TRBJ1-2,TGTGCCAGCAGTGAGCGGCAGGGGTTAGGACATGGCTACACCTTC,CASSERQGLGHGYTF
TRBV12-3/TRBV12-4,few,NA,TRBJ1-1,TGTGCCAGCAGTTTTTCTGGGGGCACTGAAGCTTTCTTT,CASSFSGGTEAFF
TRBV5-4,NA,NA,TRBJ2-5,TGTGCCAGCAGCTTGCGGGGGCTTGGCGAGACCCAGTACTTC,CASSLRGLGETQYF
TRBV30,NA,NA,TRBJ1-5,TGTGCCTGGAGTATTACGCGAGGGAACAATCAGCCCCAGCATTTT,CAWSITRGNNQPQHF
TRBV2,NA,NA,TRBJ1-5,TGTGCCAGCAGTGCGATGGGGCTAGACAATCAGCCCCAGCATTTT,CASSAMGLDNQPQHF